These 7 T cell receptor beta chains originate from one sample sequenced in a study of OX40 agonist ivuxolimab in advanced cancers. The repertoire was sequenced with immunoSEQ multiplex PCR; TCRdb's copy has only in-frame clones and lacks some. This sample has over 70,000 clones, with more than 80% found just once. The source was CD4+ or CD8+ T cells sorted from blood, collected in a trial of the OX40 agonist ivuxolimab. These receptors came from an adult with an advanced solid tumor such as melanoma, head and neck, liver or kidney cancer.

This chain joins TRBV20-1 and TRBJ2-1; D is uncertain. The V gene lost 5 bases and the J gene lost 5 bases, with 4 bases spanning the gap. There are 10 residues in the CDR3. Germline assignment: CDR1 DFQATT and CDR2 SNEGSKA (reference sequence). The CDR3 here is CSAEDNEQFF. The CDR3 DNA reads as TGCAGTGCTGAAGACAATGAGCAGTTCTTC.

The CDR3 reads CAWRRLAPEQYF. For the CDR3, the DNA is TGTGCCTGGAGAAGACTAGCACCCGAGCAGTACTTC. V is TRBV30 and J is TRBJ2-7, with 7 positions matching TRBD2. Germline CDR1 GTSNPN, CDR2 SVGIG (reference sequence). Germline trimming cut 3 bases from V and 6 bases from J; bases unmatched to any gene: 5. This CDR3 region has 12 residues.

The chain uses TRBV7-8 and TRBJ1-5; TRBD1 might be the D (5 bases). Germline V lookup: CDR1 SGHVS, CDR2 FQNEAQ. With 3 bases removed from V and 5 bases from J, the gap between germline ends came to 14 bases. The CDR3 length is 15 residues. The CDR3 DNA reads TGTGCCAGCAGCTTGGGGGGAATTGGGGATCAGCCCCAGCATTTT. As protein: CASSLGGIGDQPQHF.

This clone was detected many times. The CDR3 nucleotides read TGTGCCAGCAGCTTAGATCCCGCGGATAAGCAGTTCTTC. It encodes CASSLDPADKQFF. This chain links TRBV11-3 with TRBJ2-1; D gene ambiguous. The CDR3 totals 13 residues. CDR1 SGHNT and CDR2 YENEEA come from the germline V gene. With 0 bases removed from V and 11 bases from J, the gap between germline ends came to 11 bases.

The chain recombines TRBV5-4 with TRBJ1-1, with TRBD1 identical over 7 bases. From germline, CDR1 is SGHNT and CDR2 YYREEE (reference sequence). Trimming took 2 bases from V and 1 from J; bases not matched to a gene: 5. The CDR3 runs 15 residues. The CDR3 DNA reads TGTGCCAGCAGCTTCTTCCGACAGGGGAACACTGAAGCTTTCTTT. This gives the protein CASSFFRQGNTEAFF.

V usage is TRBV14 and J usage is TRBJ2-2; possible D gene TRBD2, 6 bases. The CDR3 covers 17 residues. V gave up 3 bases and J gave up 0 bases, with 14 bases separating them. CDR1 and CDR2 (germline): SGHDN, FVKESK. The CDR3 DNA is TGTGCCAGCAGCCAGTCTAGCGAACTAACGAACACCGGGGAGCTGTTTTTT. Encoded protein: CASSQSSELTNTGELFF. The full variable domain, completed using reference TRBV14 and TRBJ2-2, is EAGVTQFPSHSVIEKGQTVTLRCDPISGHDNLYWYRRVMGKEIKFLLHFVKESKQDESGMPNNRFLAERTGGTYSTLKVQPAELEDSGVYFCASSQSSELTNTGELFFGEGSRLTVL.

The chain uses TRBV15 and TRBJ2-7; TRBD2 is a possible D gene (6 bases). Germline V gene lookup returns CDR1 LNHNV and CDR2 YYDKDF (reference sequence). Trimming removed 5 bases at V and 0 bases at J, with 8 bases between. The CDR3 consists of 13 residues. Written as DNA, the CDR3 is TGTGCCACCAGCGGGACTGACTCCTACGAGCAGTACTTC. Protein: CATSGTDSYEQYF.